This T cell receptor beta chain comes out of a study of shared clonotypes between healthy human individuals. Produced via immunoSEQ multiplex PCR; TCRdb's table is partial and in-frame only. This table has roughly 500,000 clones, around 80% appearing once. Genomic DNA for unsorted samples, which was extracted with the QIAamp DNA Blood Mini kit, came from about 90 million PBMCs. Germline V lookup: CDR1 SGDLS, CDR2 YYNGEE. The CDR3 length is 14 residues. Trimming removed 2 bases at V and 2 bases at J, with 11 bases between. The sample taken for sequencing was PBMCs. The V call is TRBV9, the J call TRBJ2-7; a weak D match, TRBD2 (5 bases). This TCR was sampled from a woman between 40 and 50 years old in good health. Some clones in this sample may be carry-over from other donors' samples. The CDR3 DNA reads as TGTGCCAGCAGCGTGGGAGACAAGACCTACGAGCAGTACTTC. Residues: CASSVGDKTYEQYF.